Listed here are 18 T cell receptor beta chains from one sample, sequenced in a study of early T cells in non-severe SARS-CoV-2 infection. MiXCR, applied by TCRdb to the 5' RACE reads, yields one record per CDR3 protein. The profile shows about 72,000 distinct CDR3 sequences, around a tenth of them singletons. The specimen comprised whole blood, sampled at baseline. The receptors here all came from an adult who was a healthcare worker with PCR-confirmed SARS-CoV-2 infection or an uninfected control (not recorded which).

There are a few counts of this clonotype. This chain joins TRBV11-2 and TRBJ2-5; no firm D call. This CDR3 has 13 residues. Germline values: CDR1 SGHAT, CDR2 FQNNGV. With 0 bases removed from V and 7 bases from J, the gap between germline ends came to 9 bases. CDR3 DNA: TGTGCCAGCAGCTTAGAACAGCTCAGGACCCAGTACTTC. This sequence encodes CASSLEQLRTQYF. Based on the CDR3 plus reference TRBV11-2 and TRBJ2-5, the full variable domain is EAGVAQSPRYKIIEKRQSVAFWCNPISGHATLYWYQQILGQGPKLLIQFQNNGVVDDSQLPKDRFSAERLKGVDSTLKIQPAKLEDSAVYLCASSLEQLRTQYFGPGTRLLVL.

This clonotype came up a few times. This chain joins TRBV24-1 and TRBJ2-2, with D perhaps assigned TRBD1 or TRBD2 (6 bases each). In germline, CDR1 is KGHDR, CDR2 SFDVKD. This CDR3 spans 16 amino acids. Trimming took 6 bases from V and 0 from J, leaving 13 bases between them. CDR3 bases: TGTGCCACCAGTAATGTTAGGGGGGCGAACACCGGGGAGCTGTTTTTT. It is translated as CATSNVRGANTGELFF.

The table lists this clonotype with many counts. The J gene is TRBJ2-3, the V gene TRBV7-2; 7 nucleotides line up with TRBD1. Germline V gene data show CDR1 as SGHTA and CDR2 as FQGNSA. J gave up 3 bases and V 1 base, and 4 bases lay outside the gene matches. The CDR3 runs 15 residues. The CDR3 DNA is TGTGCCAGCAGCTTAGGAAGGGGGCGGACAGATACGCAGTATTTT. Amino acids: CASSLGRGRTDTQYF.

This clonotype has just a few counts. This chain joins TRBV10-2 and TRBJ1-1; TRBD1 is a possible D gene (6 bases). The CDR3 contains 15 residues. Germline CDR1 WSHSY, CDR2 SAAADI. Trimming took off 5 bases at V and 0 bases at J, with 13 bases between the two ends. Here the CDR3 reads CASSQGQHMNTEAFF. The CDR3 DNA follows: TGCGCCAGCAGTCAAGGACAGCATATGAACACTGAAGCTTTCTTT.

This chain connects TRBV12-3 or TRBV12-4 to TRBJ2-1; the D call may be TRBD1 or TRBD2 (5 bases each). V lost 1 base to trimming and J lost 11 bases, with 15 bases between them. The CDR3 has 14 residues. This chain's CDR3 is CASSLGDGIGKQFF. In DNA, the CDR3 is TGTGCCAGCAGTTTAGGGGACGGTATAGGGAAGCAGTTCTTC.

This clonotype was seen a handful of times. The rearrangement joins TRBV11-2 to TRBJ1-5, with D maybe TRBD1 (5 bases). Germline CDR1 reads SGHAT; CDR2 reads FQNNGV. This CDR3 comprises 15 residues. Trimming removed 0 bases at V and 5 bases at J, with 11 bases between. The CDR3 reads CASSLEGGAYQPQHF. DNA of the CDR3: TGTGCCAGCAGCTTAGAGGGAGGGGCATATCAGCCCCAGCATTTT.

This clonotype was detected a few times. The chain combines TRBV6-2 or TRBV6-3 with TRBJ1-3; 8 bases map to TRBD1. V shed 4 bases, J shed 3 bases, and the junction held 5 bases outside the gene matches. The germline V gene encodes CDR1 MNHEY and CDR2 SVGEGT. This CDR3 spans 15 amino acids. The CDR3 loop is CASSFAGGFGNTIYF. Written as DNA, the CDR3 is TGTGCCAGCAGTTTTGCAGGGGGCTTTGGAAACACCATATATTTT.

The chain combines TRBV6-2 or TRBV6-3 with TRBJ1-2; D is possibly TRBD1 (6 bases). V dropped 5 bases and J dropped 4 bases, with 11 bases sitting between them. CDR3 size: 13 residues. Germline loops: CDR1 MNHEY, CDR2 SVGEGT. CDR3 amino acids: CASSLRQAYGYTF. The DNA for the CDR3 is TGTGCCAGCAGTCTTCGACAGGCCTATGGCTACACCTTC.

The chain employs TRBV20-1 and TRBJ1-5, with a weak D call TRBD1 (5 bases). Trimming pared 1 base from V and 4 bases from J, leaving 17 bases between. Germline lookup yields CDR1 DFQATT and CDR2 SNEGSKA (reference sequence). The CDR3 length is 16 residues. Here the CDR3 DNA reads TGCAGTGCTAGAGCCGCCGGCGGGGCCCAAAATCAGCCCCAGCATTTT. As protein: CSARAAGGAQNQPQHF.

The table lists this clonotype with a few counts. This chain connects TRBV19 to TRBJ2-3, with no clear D. The germline V and J ends were trimmed by 6 bases and 3 bases, with 16 bases remaining between them. The CDR3 totals 15 residues. Germline CDR1 is LNHDA and CDR2 is SQIVND (reference sequence). Here the CDR3 DNA reads TGTGCCAGTAGCCCTAGGACCTTCGGGACAGATACGCAGTATTTT. Translated: CASSPRTFGTDTQYF.

The V call is TRBV18, the J call TRBJ1-2; 8 nucleotides line up with TRBD1. The CDR3 extends over 12 amino acids. V dropped 10 bases and J dropped 6; count of bases not matched to a gene: 7. Germline CDR1 and CDR2: KGHSH and LQKENI. CDR3 DNA: TGTGCCACCGGAGACAGGGGCAATGGCTACACCTTC. It specifies CATGDRGNGYTF.

In the case of this clonotype: With a much larger clone just one base away, this may be a read error. The V call is TRBV4-1, the J call TRBJ1-1, with D tentatively TRBD1 (5 bases). The V end was cut by 0 bases, the J end by 6 bases, with 14 bases between. The CDR3 covers 15 residues. Germline CDR1 reads MGHRA; CDR2 reads YSYEKL. CDR3 amino acids: CASSQDRADTSEAFF. DNA of the CDR3: TGCGCCAGCAGCCAAGATCGGGCGGACACATCTGAAGCTTTCTTT.

The rearrangement links TRBV12-3 or TRBV12-4 to TRBJ2-3; D may be TRBD1 (6 bases). V dropped 3 bases and J dropped 1 base, with 11 bases sitting between them. The CDR3 spans 15 residues. This CDR3 reads CASSFRPGGTDTQYF. The CDR3 coding sequence is TGTGCCAGCAGTTTCAGACCAGGGGGCACAGATACGCAGTATTTT.

This chain's CDR3 is CSAGDRGHYGYTF. The CDR3 DNA follows: TGCAGCGCCGGAGACAGGGGTCACTATGGCTACACCTTC. V is TRBV29-1 and J is TRBJ1-2; 8 bases agree with TRBD1. The CDR3 length is 13 residues. Per germline, CDR1 SQVTM and CDR2 ANQGSEA. V lost 7 bases to trimming and J lost 3 bases; unmatched junction nucleotides: 7.

The chain joins TRBV11-2 to TRBJ2-2; 10 bases are shared with TRBD2. The length of the CDR3 is 19 residues. V dropped 3 bases and J dropped 0; count of bases not matched to a gene: 10. Germline V gene sequence: CDR1 SGHAT, CDR2 FQNNGV. The chain's CDR3 is CASSLLIPTSGSNTGELFF. The CDR3, as DNA: TGTGCCAGCAGCTTGTTAATCCCGACTAGCGGGTCGAACACCGGGGAGCTGTTTTTT. Variable domain in full (rest from reference TRBV11-2 and TRBJ2-2): EAGVAQSPRYKIIEKRQSVAFWCNPISGHATLYWYQQILGQGPKLLIQFQNNGVVDDSQLPKDRFSAERLKGVDSTLKIQPAKLEDSAVYLCASSLLIPTSGSNTGELFFGEGSRLTVL.

This chain uses TRBV15 with TRBJ2-2; the D is unclear. The CDR3 contains 13 residues. V gave up 2 bases and J gave up 1 base, with 2 bases separating them. Germline CDR1 reads LNHNV; CDR2 reads YYDKDF (reference sequence). The CDR3 spells CATSRQNTGELFF. Here the CDR3 DNA reads TGTGCCACCAGCAGACAGAACACCGGGGAGCTGTTTTTT.

This chain joins TRBV14 and TRBJ2-1; 7 bases align to TRBD2. The CDR3 contains 18 residues. Germline lookup yields CDR1 SGHDN and CDR2 FVKESK. With 1 base clipped from V and 3 bases from J, the junction kept 12 bases outside the gene matches. The CDR3 sequence: CASSQGSSLAALYNEQFF. The DNA of the CDR3 is TGTGCCAGCAGCCAAGGTAGCTCGCTAGCGGCCCTCTACAATGAGCAGTTCTTC.

This clonotype was observed many times. The chain joins TRBV7-9 to TRBJ2-2; no clear D. V lost 4 bases and J 4 bases, leaving 16 bases between the germline ends. Per the germline V gene, CDR1 is SEHNR and CDR2 is FQNEAQ (reference sequence). The CDR3 is 16 residues long. CDR3 bases: TGTGCCAGCAGCTCACCTGACGCCATGATCACCGGGGAGCTGTTTTTT. Translated, it gives CASSSPDAMITGELFF.